Presented here are 30 T cell receptor beta chains from one specimen sequenced in a study of T-cell memory formation after mild COVID-19. TCRdb re-analysed the 5' RACE reads in MiXCR, keeping a single row per CDR3 protein. The sample lists about 270,000 distinct CDR3 sequences; about 16% were seen once. Sequenced sample: PBMCs or a T cell subset sorted from them (not recorded which). Receptors were obtained from a man aged 18 to 29 who had mild COVID-19 (a few samples of this study predate the infection). Cell type and time point are not known.

This clonotype was seen only a few times. No DNA is shown, since the ends of the CDR3 on it are uncertain; the CDR3 is the one TCRdb lists. The genes are TRBV5-6 and TRBJ2-2; the D call in the table, TRBD1, was not verified against the DNA. In germline, CDR1 is SGHDT, CDR2 YYEEEE. The CDR3 length equals 16 residues, ends included. The CDR3 spells CASSLGQGANPGSCFF.

The chain uses TRBV28 and TRBJ2-7; D possibly corresponds to TRBD2 (5 bases). Deletions cut 6 bases from V and 0 bases from J, with 18 bases between. The CDR3 length is 16 residues. Germline CDR1 and CDR2: MDHEN and SYDVKM. Written as DNA, the CDR3 is TGTGCCAGCAGACCCACCCCTTCAGAGGGCTCCTACGAGCAGTACGTC. This gives the protein CASRPTPSEGSYEQYV.

This clonotype showed up just a few times. The chain uses TRBV19 and TRBJ2-3; a possible D gene is TRBD1 (5 bases). The ends were cut back, 1 base at V and 1 base at J, with 9 bases in the middle. This CDR3 contains 15 residues. CDR1 and CDR2 from the germline V gene are LNHDA and SQIVND (reference sequence). The CDR3 DNA sequence: TGTGCCAGTAGTATAGGGGGCAGACGCACAGATACGCAGTATTTT. Translation: CASSIGGRRTDTQYF.

This clonotype was detected only a few times. This chain connects TRBV5-1 to TRBJ2-3; D perhaps matches TRBD1 (6 bases). V gave up 4 bases and J gave up 4 bases, with 13 bases separating them. The CDR3 is made up of 14 amino acids. In germline, CDR1 is SGHRS, CDR2 YFSETQ. As DNA, the CDR3 is TGCGCCAGCAGCCCCCTCTCAGGGGCAGATACGCAGTATTTT. This translates into CASSPLSGADTQYF.

V gene TRBV5-1 combines with J gene TRBJ1-6; 7 nucleotides match TRBD1. Germline CDR1 SGHRS, CDR2 YFSETQ. V shed 5 bases and J 8 bases; nucleotides not matched to a gene: 7. This CDR3 is built from 14 residues. In DNA form, the CDR3 reads TGCGCCAGCAGTCTACAGGGGCAGCATTCACCCCTCCACTTT. Translating it yields CASSLQGQHSPLHF.

The gene calls are TRBV20-1 and TRBJ1-1, with 8 nucleotides matching TRBD1. After removal of 2 bases from V and 4 bases from J, the junction contained 9 bases not matched to a gene. Germline lookup yields CDR1 DFQATT and CDR2 SNEGSKA (reference sequence). This CDR3 comprises 15 residues. The DNA for the CDR3 is TGCAGTGCTAGATCCCCAGGGGGCGCGGTCACTGAAGCTTTCTTT. As protein: CSARSPGGAVTEAFF.

The J gene is TRBJ2-5, the V gene TRBV5-1, with TRBD1 as a possible D gene (7 bases). This CDR3 contains 14 residues. Trimming removed 5 bases at V and 5 bases at J, with 16 bases between. Germline CDR1 SGHRS, CDR2 YFSETQ. The chain's CDR3 is CASRQQGGGETQYF. CDR3 coding DNA: TGCGCCAGCAGGCAGCAGGGGGGTGGCGAGACCCAGTACTTC.

The CDR3 sequence is CSARGPQGGGETQYF. Written as DNA, the CDR3 is TGCAGTGCTAGGGGCCCACAGGGGGGGGGAGAGACCCAGTACTTC. The chain has TRBV20-1 and TRBJ2-5, with TRBD1 as a possible D gene (8 bases). Germline lookup yields CDR1 DFQATT and CDR2 SNEGSKA (reference sequence). V was cut by 3 bases and J by 4 bases, with 18 bases left in between. This CDR3 spans 15 amino acids.

This clonotype was picked up many times. V is TRBV7-2 and J is TRBJ2-1; D perhaps matches TRBD1 (6 bases). V shed 2 bases and J shed 2 bases, with 13 bases lying between them. Per the germline V gene, CDR1 is SGHTA and CDR2 is FQGNSA. CDR3 length equals 16 residues. The CDR3 is CASSLLLGGPYNEQFF. CDR3 DNA sequence: TGTGCCAGCAGCTTATTGCTAGGGGGTCCCTACAATGAGCAGTTCTTC.

This clonotype was seen a handful of times. The CDR3 here is CSARDPYTGDGFSAFF. CDR3 coding DNA: TGCAGTGCTAGAGATCCCTACACAGGGGACGGTTTTTCAGCTTTCTTT. J is TRBJ1-1 and V is TRBV20-1, with 7 nucleotides matching TRBD1. Germline-derived CDR1 and CDR2 are DFQATT and SNEGSKA (reference sequence). V shed 0 bases, J shed 10 bases, and the junction held 17 bases outside the gene matches. There are 16 residues in the CDR3.

The rearrangement links TRBV4-3 to TRBJ2-6; D gene unclear. Trimming cost V 1 base and J 0 bases, with 10 bases left between them. The length of the CDR3 is 17 residues. Germline loops: CDR1 LGHNA, CDR2 YSLEER. This CDR3 is CASSQVIWGSGANVLTF. For the CDR3, the DNA is TGCGCCAGCAGCCAAGTAATATGGGGCTCTGGGGCCAACGTCCTGACTTTC.

This clonotype appeared a few times. The chain joins TRBV6-5 to TRBJ1-1; a possible D gene is TRBD1 (5 bases). Germline CDR1 is MNHEY and CDR2 is SVGAGI. CDR3 length: 14 amino acids. The V end was cut by 7 bases, the J end by 1 base, with 13 bases between. For the CDR3, the DNA is TGTGCCAGCACCCGTGCCGGGGGGAACACTGAAGCTTTCTTT. The encoded protein is CASTRAGGNTEAFF.

This chain links TRBV27 with TRBJ2-3; 7 bases map to TRBD1. With 6 bases clipped from V and 2 bases from J, the junction kept 8 bases outside the gene matches. The V gene's germline CDR1 is MNHEY and CDR2 SMNVEV (reference sequence). This CDR3 comprises 15 residues. The chain's CDR3 is CASRDWGTVTDTQYF. As DNA, the CDR3 is TGTGCCAGCAGGGATTGGGGGACAGTCACAGATACGCAGTATTTT.

The CDR3 protein is CASRDYETQYF. Written as DNA, the CDR3 is TGTGCCAGCAGGGACTATGAGACCCAGTACTTC. V usage is TRBV2 and J usage is TRBJ2-5, with a tentative D call TRBD2 (6 bases). CDR3 length equals 11 residues. V gave up 6 bases and J gave up 5 bases, with 7 bases separating them. The germline V gene encodes CDR1 SNHLY and CDR2 FYNNEI.

The chain has TRBV12-3 or TRBV12-4 and TRBJ1-6; 7 nucleotides agree with TRBD1. V shed 5 bases, J shed 5 bases, and the junction held 9 bases outside the gene matches. The CDR3 loop spans 16 amino acids. CDR3 in amino acids: CASSPRTGWNNSPLHF. The DNA of the CDR3 is TGTGCCAGCAGTCCCCGGACAGGCTGGAATAATTCACCCCTCCACTTT.

This clonotype has a handful of counts. The rearrangement joins TRBV7-9 to TRBJ2-1; perhaps TRBD2 as D (5 bases). The CDR3 loop spans 13 amino acids. CDR1 is SEHNR, CDR2 FQNEAQ, per germline (reference sequence). The ends were cut back, 5 bases at V and 9 bases at J, with 14 bases in the middle. As DNA, the CDR3 is TGTGCCAGCAGCCGACTCGGGGTGCCTGAGCAGTTCTTC. This gives the protein CASSRLGVPEQFF.

The chain is built from TRBV7-2 and TRBJ2-3; D gene ambiguous. V lost 3 bases and J lost 4, with 8 bases in between. The CDR3 runs to 13 residues. Germline V lookup: CDR1 SGHTA, CDR2 FQGNSA. In DNA form, the CDR3 reads TGTGCCAGCAGCTTCGGACCTCCAGATACGCAGTATTTT. Translated, it gives CASSFGPPDTQYF.

The genes are TRBV7-6 and TRBJ1-1; D possibly corresponds to TRBD1 (5 bases). Trimming shortened V by 5 bases and J by 2 bases, and 21 bases separated the two germline ends. This CDR3 is built from 17 residues. In germline, CDR1 is SGHVS, CDR2 FNYEAQ. The CDR3 region is CASSPQPPGRPNTEAFF. For the CDR3, the DNA is TGTGCCAGCAGCCCTCAACCTCCGGGACGACCAAACACTGAAGCTTTCTTT.

In its sample, this clonotype was seen a few times. The chain uses TRBV2 and TRBJ2-1, with D hard to call. Trimming removed 7 bases from V and 0 bases from J, with 10 bases in between. CDR1 is SNHLY, CDR2 FYNNEI, per germline. The CDR3 totals 14 residues. CDR3 nucleotide sequence: TGTGCCAGCAATCCGGTGAGCTCCTACAATGAGCAGTTCTTC. It codes for CASNPVSSYNEQFF.

This clonotype was detected only a few times. The gene calls are TRBV5-1 and TRBJ2-7; 8 bases align to TRBD2. This CDR3 spans 14 amino acids. V lost 4 bases, J lost 5 bases, and 8 bases stayed unmatched. Germline CDR1 SGHRS, CDR2 YFSETQ. The chain's CDR3 is CASSPGDGGDEQYF. The CDR3 region has the DNA TGCGCCAGCAGCCCCGGGGACGGGGGGGACGAGCAGTACTTC.

This clonotype occurred a few times. The CDR3 loop is CSVSLARDEQFF. Written as DNA, the CDR3 is TGCAGCGTGTCACTAGCGCGGGATGAGCAGTTCTTC. The chain joins TRBV29-1 to TRBJ2-1; TRBD2 agrees at 7 bases. The CDR3 length is 12 residues. With 6 bases clipped from V and 8 bases from J, the junction kept 7 bases outside the gene matches. Germline V gene data show CDR1 as SQVTM and CDR2 as ANQGSEA.

The V and J genes are TRBV12-3 or TRBV12-4 and TRBJ2-5, with D possibly matching TRBD1 (5 bases). There are 13 residues in the CDR3. V gave up 6 bases and J gave up 0 bases, with 8 bases separating them. As DNA, the CDR3 is TGTGCCAGCAGAGGGGATAACCAAGAGACCCAGTACTTC. Translation gives CASRGDNQETQYF.

This clonotype has a handful of counts. The genes are TRBV7-2 and TRBJ2-5; tentatively, D is TRBD1 (6 bases). Germline V gene sequence: CDR1 SGHTA, CDR2 FQGNSA. The CDR3 has 16 amino acids. Trimming shortened V by 3 bases and J by 7 bases, and 21 bases separated the two germline ends. CDR3 nucleotides: TGTGCCAGCAGCTTGACAGGCGGGCGGGCCCCCGGGACCCAGTACTTC. This sequence encodes CASSLTGGRAPGTQYF.

The table lists this clonotype with many counts. V usage is TRBV6-5 and J usage is TRBJ2-2; D is unresolved. V lost 7 bases and J 7 bases, leaving 10 bases between the germline ends. CDR1 MNHEY and CDR2 SVGAGI come from the germline V gene. This CDR3 region has 12 residues. This CDR3 is CASTPNNGELFF. In DNA, the CDR3 is TGTGCCAGCACTCCAAATAACGGGGAGCTGTTTTTT.

This clonotype showed up just a few times. The rearrangement joins TRBV18 to TRBJ2-2; no reliable D call. The germline V gene has CDR1 KGHSH and CDR2 LQKENI. With 8 bases removed from V and 6 bases from J, the gap between germline ends came to 19 bases. The CDR3 loop spans 15 amino acids. In nucleotides, the CDR3 is TGTGCCAGCAACAGCCAACCAATAAGGGCCGGGGAGCTGTTTTTT. This translates into CASNSQPIRAGELFF.

This clonotype has just a few counts. The rearrangement uses TRBV9 and TRBJ1-1, with 7 bases identical to TRBD1. The CDR3 is 15 residues long. CDR1 and CDR2 from the germline V gene are SGDLS and YYNGEE. Unmatched junction bases numbered 12, after V lost 4 bases and J lost 6 bases. The CDR3 reads CASSPQDRYGPEAFF. The CDR3 DNA is TGTGCCAGCAGCCCCCAGGACAGGTATGGACCTGAAGCTTTCTTT.

A few counts support this clonotype. The chain links TRBV4-1 to TRBJ1-2; TRBD1 aligns across 7 bases. The CDR3 loop spans 18 amino acids. V was pared by 3 bases and J by 4 bases, with 17 bases of the junction left unmatched. The germline gives CDR1 MGHRA, CDR2 YSYEKL. The CDR3 nucleotides read TGCGCCAGCAGCCAGCCCAGCCCCGGGACAGCCTCTATCTATGGCTACACCTTC. Translating it yields CASSQPSPGTASIYGYTF.

This clonotype was found a few times. V is TRBV3-1 and J is TRBJ2-7; 8 bases align to TRBD1. The V and J ends lost 4 bases and 2 bases, in that order; junction bases with no gene match: 1. The CDR3 is 13 residues long. The germline V gene has CDR1 LGHDT and CDR2 YNNKEL (reference sequence). CDR3 sequence (DNA): TGTGCCAGCAGCCGGACAGGGACCTACGAGCAGTACTTC. Amino acid sequence: CASSRTGTYEQYF.

This chain links TRBV5-1 with TRBJ1-3; D gene unclear. V lost 1 base to trimming and J lost 0 bases, with 2 bases between them. CDR3 length: 13 amino acids. Germline lookup yields CDR1 SGHRS and CDR2 YFSETQ. CDR3 sequence (DNA): TGCGCCAGCAGCTTGAGCTCTGGAAACACCATATATTTT. It translates to CASSLSSGNTIYF.

This sequence joins TRBV29-1 and TRBJ1-1; 7 bases line up with TRBD1. The CDR3 totals 13 residues. Unmatched junction bases numbered 5, after V lost 6 bases and J lost 1 base. Germline CDR1 and CDR2: SQVTM and ANQGSEA. CDR3 amino acids: CSVRGQENTEAFF. The CDR3 nucleotides read TGCAGCGTAAGAGGACAGGAGAACACTGAAGCTTTCTTT.